The clone carrying this T cell receptor beta chain is a singleton in its sample. Its antigen is not known. The germline V and J ends were trimmed by 7 bases and 2 bases, with 14 bases remaining between them. This CDR3 spans 14 amino acids. Germline V gene data show CDR1 as MNHEY and CDR2 as SVGAGI. The data are from a study of post-analysis software for immune sequencing data. Study-wide background: Both relapsing-remitting and secondary progressive multiple sclerosis featured among the disease courses, as did progressive-relapsing multiple sclerosis. Findings and limits, study-wide: Patients carried roughly 5 TRBV segments more frequently than controls did, and TRBV5-6, TRBV5-1 and TRBV20-1 were among them.

Included in the TCR beta cDNA libraries were unique molecular identifiers. The T cell input of roughly 0.95 to 10 million gave a few hundred thousand cDNA molecules. A single record per CDR3 protein comes from TCRdb applying MiXCR to the PCR reads. This sample has approximately 570,000 distinct CDR3 sequences, with around 40% found just once. This clonotype originated in a girl between 10 and 17 years old with multiple sclerosis. The specimen was blood. The V call is TRBV6-5, the J call TRBJ1-2; TRBD1 is a possible D gene (5 bases). CDR3 in amino acids: CASTARGLNYGYTF. The DNA of the CDR3 is TGTGCCAGCACCGCGAGGGGTCTGAACTATGGCTACACCTTC.